This record concerns one T cell receptor (beta chain) sequence. Its antigen is still unknown. Base quality data are lacking; no much larger clone is found one base away. The data are from a study of ipilimumab plus nivolumab after autologous stem cell transplantation (dated by TCRdb to the early 2020s). At the level of the whole study: The median number of doses received by trial patients was 5 for ipilimumab and fewer than 10 for nivolumab. Patients with high-risk diffuse large B cell lymphoma, mature T cell lymphoma, or multiple myeloma undergoing autologous transplant were enrolled in the trial. Thirty-five patients made up the trial's intent-to-treat population. General findings and caveats noted by the study authors: The authors stated that profiles of the T cell receptor repertoire, regulatory T cell phenotype and gut microbiota provided a biologic rationale for studying this approach further. Combined checkpoint inhibition appeared tolerable as post-transplant consolidation, according to the authors' conclusion.

V loses 8 bases, J loses 3 bases, and the germline ends lie 12 bases apart. CDR1 and CDR2 are read off the germline V gene (reference sequence) as SEHNR and FQNEAQ. The CDR3 spans 13 residues, from the cysteine through the phenylalanine. CDR3 DNA only is kept here, 39 bases in frame from base 1. Ipilimumab was given at 1 mg/kg intravenously on day 1 of selected weeks, and checkpoint therapy started 14 to 28 days after autologous transplant. The nivolumab dose was 3 mg/kg intravenously, delivered on day 1 of weeks 1, 4, 7, 10, and every two weeks through week 26. This Phase Ib clinical trial tested ipilimumab plus nivolumab, a combined checkpoint inhibition, as consolidation after autologous stem cell transplantation. Libraries were made using the immunoSEQ multiplex PCR assay. TCRdb re-hosts the immuneACCESS table, in-frame sequences only. Its copies lack some clones; in the studies checked, an unresolved V gene accounts for under half of them, and the cause for the rest is not known. This sample has more than 13,000 clones in its table, and about 70% of those were observed once. The top ten constitute under 11% of the sample.

The TCR sequence derives from a male donor with primary mediastinal lymphoma. The chain links TRBV7-9 with TRBJ2-3; the D gene lacks a confident call. Source: PBMCs, taken in a trial of ipilimumab plus nivolumab as post-transplant consolidation. The nucleotides are TGTGCCAGCCGCCGGATAGGGACAGATACGCAGTATTTT. Its protein product is CASRRIGTDTQYF.